The entry below describes one T cell receptor beta chain. This clonotype was observed a few times. It has no known antigen specificity. Base qualities are not recorded, but no much larger clone differs from it by a single base. From the cysteine through the phenylalanine, the CDR3 covers 13 amino acids. Only the CDR3 DNA is retained, 39 bases long and in frame from the first base. Trimming accounts for 6 bases at V and 4 bases at J, while the number of junction bases matched to no gene is 6. In the germline V gene, CDR1 corresponds to MNHEY and CDR2 to SVGEGT. The library was prepared using PCR. TCR sequencing of DNA from cultured CD4+ T cells used the Oncomine TCR Beta short-read assay at the Johns Hopkins FTIC core. The QIAamp micro DNA kit was used to extract genomic DNA from the cultured CD4+ T cells. Oncomine TCR Beta libraries made from cultured CD4+ T cells were pooled using unique dual indexes and sequenced on an Illumina iSeq 100. On the authors' methods: Non-productive sequences were filtered out, and CDR3s that did not start with C, did not end with F or W, or were shorter than 7 amino acids were discarded. Antigen-specific clonotypes were identified using the MANAFEST web application through comparison of peptide-stimulated wells with reference and other culture wells. For a clone to be called positive, the clone needed an FDR below 0.05, an odds ratio above 5, and a productive frequency above 0.1% in at least two of three replicate wells. Clonotypes that were significantly expanded in both SARS-CoV-2 spike wells and at least one common cold coronavirus spike condition were defined as cross-reactive. Using R version 3.6.1, CDR3 homology was evaluated through Levenshtein distances (stringdist) along with unrooted phylogenetic trees (ape). In-frame beta chains were kept once TCRdb had trimmed the public reads at Q25 with fastp and called clones with MiXCR. Each record represents a unique CDR3 protein, reported with the most common genes and DNA among its rows. Clone size and V and J calls follow TCRdb, not the original study. Across this sample there are under 20,000 distinct CDR3 sequences, with approximately 58% seen only once. The top ten clones comprise 30% to 35% of the sample.

The data were taken from a study of vaccination and CD4 T cells after COVID-19 (dated by TCRdb to 2022 to 2024). Study-wide context: Every convalescent patient had a positive nasal swab PCR test for SARS-CoV-2, with mild disease in about 9 patients and severe disease in one. Post-COVID blood samples from convalescent patients were collected a median of around 110 days after diagnosis, with a range of about 35 to 180 days. For stimulating the cultures, overlapping spike peptide pools were used, derived from SARS-CoV-2 as well as from the common cold coronaviruses HCoV-NL63, HCoV-OC43 and HCoV-229E. Post-vaccine blood samples were obtained a median of about 77 days after the second vaccine dose, with a range of roughly 14 to 241 days. The convalescent cohort included six males and four females, with two Hispanic individuals, seven Caucasians, two Asians and one multiracial person. Control cultures used a CEFX viral epitope pool as positive control, an HIV-1 Nef peptide pool as negative control, or no peptide. Participants received two doses of either the Pfizer-BioNTech BNT162b2 vaccine (n=8) or the Moderna mRNA-1273 vaccine (n=2). In some eleven COVID-19 convalescent patients and a few infection-naive healthy vaccine recipients, researchers compared the spike-specific CD4+ TCR repertoire from before mRNA vaccination with the repertoire from after. General findings and caveats noted by the study authors: Of the vaccine-specific clones in convalescent patients, 304 of 307, or nearly all, reacted only to SARS-CoV-2 spike and did not cross-react with common cold coronaviruses. The number of convalescent patients in the study was relatively small, and the study did not examine early timepoints following natural infection. In convalescent patients, a median approximately 90% of post-vaccine SARS-CoV-2-reactive clones were detected only after vaccination, suggesting vaccine-specific priming. Although the median number of SARS-CoV-2-reactive clonotypes went up from roughly 22 after infection to some 40 after vaccination, the increase was not significant.

The sample's treatment or condition label, in plain terms: approximately 11-day PBMC culture with coronavirus spike peptide pools or control peptides (ViraFEST assay). The ViraFEST assay was used in the study, in which antigen-specific T cells were expanded with peptide pools and expanded clonotypes were subsequently identified by TCR sequencing. The convalescent patients' positive SARS-CoV-2 PCR tests fell between March and December 2020, which was before the Alpha, Beta and Delta variants emerged in the United States. Each well held roughly 2.2 million PBMCs cultured in IMDM containing around 5.1% human AB serum and 9 to 10 IU/ml IL-2, with around 9.2 ug/ml peptide pools added. On days 3 and 7, half of the culture medium was replaced with fresh IL-2-containing medium. After about 10 days of culture, CD4+ T cells were isolated by negative selection using the EasySep CD4+ T cell isolation kit. PBMCs were separated from whole blood using Ficoll-Paque Plus gradient centrifugation and then either used fresh or cryopreserved at -140C. In general, triplicate wells were set up for every culture condition.

The receptor was isolated from a human donor with COVID-19. The chain joins TRBV6-2 or TRBV6-3 to TRBJ2-7, and TRBD2 aligns with 7 junction nucleotides. Sequenced material: cultured CD4+ T cells from blood, taken after SARS-CoV-2 vaccination. CDR3 reads: CASSLGRSYEQYF. The sequenced DNA is TGTGCCAGCAGCCTCGGGAGGTCATACGAGCAGTACTTC.